The 15 T cell receptor beta chains listed next were all sequenced from one sample in a study of blood T cell repertoires in COVID-19. Repertoires were generated with immunoSEQ multiplex PCR, while TCRdb's copy carries only in-frame clones and drops some. In the table there are roughly 670,000 clones, around 90% of which are singletons. Input material: peripheral blood. These receptors were obtained from a woman in her late teens or twenties with acute or convalescent COVID-19.

The rearrangement uses TRBV4-1 and TRBJ2-4; TRBD1 agrees at 11 bases. This CDR3 is 15 amino acids long. CDR1 and CDR2 (germline): MGHRA, YSYEKL. V was clipped by 5 bases and J by 8 bases; unmatched bases: 8. The CDR3 sequence is CASSTREGQGDIQYF. For the CDR3, the DNA is TGCGCCAGCAGCACAAGAGAGGGACAGGGGGACATTCAGTACTTC.

As DNA, the CDR3 is TGTGCCACCAGTGAAACAGGGCACTATGGCTACACCTTC. This codes for CATSETGHYGYTF. The rearrangement links TRBV24-1 to TRBJ1-2; TRBD1 is a possible D gene (6 bases). Germline assignment: CDR1 KGHDR and CDR2 SFDVKD. Trimming cost V 4 bases and J 3 bases, with 8 bases left between them. The CDR3 contains 13 residues.

The V call is TRBV5-1, the J call TRBJ2-7, with D possibly being TRBD1 (6 bases). The CDR3 has 14 residues. Germline assignment: CDR1 SGHRS and CDR2 YFSETQ. V was shortened by 0 bases and J by 3 bases, with 10 bases between the two germline ends. The DNA for the CDR3 is TGCGCCAGCAGCTTGGCCTTACAGGGCTACGAGCAGTACTTC. It specifies CASSLALQGYEQYF. Combining the CDR3 with reference TRBV5-1 and TRBJ2-7 gives the whole variable domain KAGVTQTPRYLIKTRGQQVTLSCSPISGHRSVSWYQQTPGQGLQFLFEYFSETQRNKGNFPGRFSGRQFSNSRSEMNVSTLELGDSALYLCASSLALQGYEQYFGPGTRLTVT.

The CDR3 nucleotides are TGTGCCACCAGTCCTCGGGGGACCGGGGCCAACGTCCTGACTTTC. Its protein product is CATSPRGTGANVLTF. The V and J genes are TRBV24-1 and TRBJ2-6; D possibly corresponds to TRBD2 (6 bases). The CDR3 is made up of 15 amino acids. The V end was cut by 6 bases, the J end by 4 bases, with 12 bases between. Per the germline V gene, CDR1 is KGHDR and CDR2 is SFDVKD.

The chain joins TRBV19 to TRBJ2-1, with 11 bases matching TRBD2. The CDR3 totals 21 residues. Germline loops: CDR1 LNHDA, CDR2 SQIVND (reference sequence). V lost 2 bases and J lost 0; bases outside the gene matches: 15. In nucleotides, the CDR3 is TGTGCCAGTAGTATAACGGGGAGCGGACTAGCGGGCCTTTCCTCCTACAATGAGCAGTTCTTC. Residues: CASSITGSGLAGLSSYNEQFF. Filled out from reference TRBV19 and TRBJ2-1, the complete variable domain reads DGGITQSPKYLFRKEGQNVTLSCEQNLNHDAMYWYRQDPGQGLRLIYYSQIVNDFQKGDIAEGYSVSREKKESFPLTVTSAQKNPTAFYLCASSITGSGLAGLSSYNEQFFGPGTRLTVL.

The J gene is TRBJ2-7, the V gene TRBV27, with D uncertain. The CDR3 length is 16 residues. Trimming stripped 3 bases from V and 2 bases from J, with 17 bases between. CDR1 is MNHEY, CDR2 SMNVEV, per germline (reference sequence). As DNA, the CDR3 is TGTGCCAGCAGTTTCTTGGTGGCCAGGAACGCCTACGAGCAGTACTTC. This translates into CASSFLVARNAYEQYF.

V is TRBV7-9 and J is TRBJ1-2, with TRBD1 matching 7 bases. The CDR3 extends over 14 amino acids. V shed 1 base and J 3 bases; nucleotides not matched to a gene: 2. Germline V lookup: CDR1 SEHNR, CDR2 FQNEAQ (reference sequence). This CDR3 reads CASSLGTGDYGYTF. The CDR3, as DNA: TGTGCCAGCAGCTTAGGCACAGGGGACTATGGCTACACCTTC.

The gene calls are TRBV6-4 and TRBJ2-1, with TRBD2 matching over 7 bases. There are 14 residues in the CDR3. The V gene's germline CDR1 is MRHNA and CDR2 SNTAGT. The V gene end was trimmed by 0 bases and the J gene end by 6 bases; junction bases not matched to a gene: 2. This CDR3 is CASSDSSGANEQFF. DNA for the CDR3: TGTGCCAGCAGTGACTCCAGCGGGGCCAATGAGCAGTTCTTC.

This clone was detected a few times. The chain uses TRBV4-1 and TRBJ2-1, with D perhaps matching TRBD2 (6 bases). CDR1 and CDR2 (germline): MGHRA, YSYEKL. The CDR3 consists of 14 residues. Trimming took off 3 bases at V and 8 bases at J, with 14 bases between the two ends. This chain's CDR3 is CASSHIAVADEQFF. The CDR3 coding sequence is TGCGCCAGCAGCCATATAGCGGTGGCGGATGAGCAGTTCTTC.

This rearrangement joins TRBV5-1 to TRBJ1-1; possible D gene TRBD1, 6 bases. The CDR3 extends over 17 amino acids. From germline, CDR1 is SGHRS and CDR2 YFSETQ. V was trimmed by 1 base and J by 2 bases, leaving 18 bases between them. Written as DNA, the CDR3 is TGCGCCAGCAGCTTGTTATCTGGGGGCGTAGGAAACACTGAAGCTTTCTTT. Its protein product is CASSLLSGGVGNTEAFF. The entire variable domain, with the rest obtained from reference TRBV5-1 and TRBJ1-1, is as follows: KAGVTQTPRYLIKTRGQQVTLSCSPISGHRSVSWYQQTPGQGLQFLFEYFSETQRNKGNFPGRFSGRQFSNSRSEMNVSTLELGDSALYLCASSLLSGGVGNTEAFFGQGTRLTVV.

The chain uses TRBV7-9 and TRBJ1-2, with TRBD1 matching over 11 bases. V gave up 4 bases and J gave up 4 bases; unmatched junction bases: 8. CDR1 and CDR2 from the germline V gene are SEHNR and FQNEAQ (reference sequence). The CDR3 is made up of 16 amino acids. Here the CDR3 DNA reads TGTGCCAGCAGCTCGGACAGGGGGCGTTACGCCTATGGCTACACCTTC. Translated, it gives CASSSDRGRYAYGYTF. Complete variable domain (other parts from reference TRBV7-9 and TRBJ1-2): DTGVSQNPRHKITKRGQNVTFRCDPISEHNRLYWYRQTLGQGPEFLTYFQNEAQLEKSRLLSDRFSAERPKGSFSTLEIQRTEQGDSAMYLCASSSDRGRYAYGYTFGSGTRLTVV.

The chain employs TRBV29-1 and TRBJ2-7, with D possibly being TRBD1 (6 bases). The V gene lost 6 bases and the J gene lost 4 bases, with 19 bases spanning the gap. Germline V gene sequence: CDR1 SQVTM, CDR2 ANQGSEA. The CDR3 has 14 residues. CDR3 loop: CSVLRRTGPYEQYF. Here the CDR3 DNA reads TGCAGCGTACTACGGAGAACAGGGCCTTACGAGCAGTACTTC.

V and J are TRBV12-3 or TRBV12-4 and TRBJ1-2; D unclear. The V end was cut by 3 bases, the J end by 7 bases, with 9 bases between. CDR3 length: 12 residues. CDR3 bases: TGTGCCAGCAGTTTCGCGGGGTTTGGCTACACCTTC. It yields the protein CASSFAGFGYTF.

V gene TRBV6-5 combines with J gene TRBJ1-2; D is perhaps TRBD1 (5 bases). The CDR3 totals 16 residues. Germline loops: CDR1 MNHEY, CDR2 SVGAGI. With 3 bases removed from V and 3 bases from J, the gap between germline ends came to 17 bases. CDR3 loop: CASSYGPGRGDYGYTF. Written as DNA, the CDR3 is TGTGCCAGCAGTTATGGGCCTGGGAGGGGCGACTATGGCTACACCTTC.

The chain has TRBV5-1 and TRBJ1-2; no reliable D call. CDR1 is SGHRS, CDR2 YFSETQ, per germline. The CDR3 sequence is 12 residues long. Trimming took off 4 bases at V and 7 bases at J, with 11 bases between the two ends. The CDR3 DNA reads as TGCGCCAGCAGCACACCGGGTGGTGGCTACACCTTC. Residues: CASSTPGGGYTF.